This T cell receptor beta chain was identified during a study of blood T cell repertoires in COVID-19. In its sample, this clone was seen a few times. This CDR3 region has 15 residues. V was clipped by 8 bases and J by 2 bases; unmatched bases: 10. Germline V CDR1 and CDR2: LNHDA, SQIVND (reference sequence). Profiling relied on immunoSEQ multiplex PCR, and the TCRdb table lists in-frame clones only, not all of them. The table shows tens of thousands of clones, with under 85% occurring only once. Sequences were obtained from peripheral blood. This chain uses TRBV19 with TRBJ2-3; the match to TRBD1 covers 7 bases. The TCR was taken from a human donor in a cohort sampled during active COVID-19. The CDR3 region is CASSPGTAFTDTQYF. The CDR3 coding sequence is TGTGCCAGTTCGCCCGGGACAGCTTTCACAGATACGCAGTATTTT.